This paragraph covers one T cell receptor beta chain sequence. Its antigen is undetermined. These data come from a study of CD8+ T cells in alopecia areata. Study-level results: In lesional scalp, particularly from alopecia totalis/universalis, clonality was higher than in normal scalp. Patients shared TCRs less clearly than mice did, possibly for HLA-related reasons.

Alopecia areata patients had lesional scalp punch biopsies and peripheral blood taken from them. The CDR3 runs 14 residues. Germline V gene lookup returns CDR1 SGHDN and CDR2 FVKESK. V gave up 4 bases and J gave up 7 bases, with 16 bases separating them. Extraction of RNA preceded its reverse transcription into cDNA, which served as the sequencing template. Profiling relied on immunoSEQ multiplex PCR, and the TCRdb table lists in-frame clones only, not all of them. The sample includes 110,000 to 150,000 clones, roughly 50% of them seen just once. The chain couples TRBV14 to TRBJ1-2; the D gene is possibly TRBD1 (5 bases). The clonotype originates from a human donor with alopecia areata. This material consisted of CD4+ T cells sorted from blood, taken at week 0. For the CDR3, the DNA is TGTGCCAGCAGCCGAACGGACCAGGGTAGTGGCTACACCTTC. This encodes CASSRTDQGSGYTF.